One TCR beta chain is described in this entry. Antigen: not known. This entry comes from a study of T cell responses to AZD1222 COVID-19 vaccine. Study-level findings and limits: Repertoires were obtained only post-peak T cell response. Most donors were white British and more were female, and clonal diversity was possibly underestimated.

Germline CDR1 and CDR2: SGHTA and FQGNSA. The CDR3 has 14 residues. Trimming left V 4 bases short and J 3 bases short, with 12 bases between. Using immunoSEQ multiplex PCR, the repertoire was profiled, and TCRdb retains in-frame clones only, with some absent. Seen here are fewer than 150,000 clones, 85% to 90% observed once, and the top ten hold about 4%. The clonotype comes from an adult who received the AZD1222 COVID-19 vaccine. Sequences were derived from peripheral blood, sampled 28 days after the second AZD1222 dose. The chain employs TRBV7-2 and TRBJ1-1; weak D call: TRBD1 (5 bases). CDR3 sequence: CASSSRPGDTEAFF. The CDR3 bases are TGTGCCAGCAGCTCGAGGCCGGGGGACACTGAAGCTTTCTTT. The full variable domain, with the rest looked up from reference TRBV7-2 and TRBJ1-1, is GAGVSQSPSNKVTEKGKDVELRCDPISGHTALYWYRQSLGQGLEFLIYFQGNSAPDKSGLPSDRFSAERTGGSVSTLTIQRTQQEDSAVYLCASSSRPGDTEAFFGQGTRLTVV.